This is a list of T cell receptor beta chains from one sample in a study of CD8 T cells in ankylosing spondylitis. TCRdb ran MiXCR on the 5' RACE reads and lists one entry per CDR3 protein. Among around 210,000 distinct CDR3 sequences listed, approximately 8% were seen once. Sequencing input: blood, either unsorted or a sorted T cell fraction (not recorded which). Receptor source: a female donor with ankylosing spondylitis or in good health (not recorded which). Each CDR3 is given with its conserved first and last residue. A D gene is named only where the DNA matches it firmly. Clone size appears in some rows only: once, few, many, or a class for an expanded clone.

CDR3 DNA: TGCAGTGCTAGAGGTAGGGCGGGTGACGAGCAGTACTTC; CDR3 protein: CSARGRAGDEQYF; V gene: TRBV20-1; D gene: .; clone size: many; J gene: TRBJ2-7
CDR3 DNA: TGTGCCAGCAGCCAATTTGCCCCATCGGAAAGGCGTAATGAAGCTTTCTTT; CDR3 protein: CASSQFAPSERRNEAFF; V gene: TRBV3-1; D gene: .; clone size: many; J gene: TRBJ1-1
CDR3 DNA: TGTGCCAGCAGCTTGGAGTATGACTATGGCTACACCTTC; CDR3 protein: CASSLEYDYGYTF; V gene: TRBV5-5; D gene: .; clone size: many; J gene: TRBJ1-2
CDR3 DNA: TGTGCCAGCAGCAAGGAGACAAATGGGGAGCTGTTTTTT; CDR3 protein: CASSKETNGELFF; V gene: TRBV7-7; D gene: .; clone size: .; J gene: TRBJ2-2
CDR3 DNA: TGCAGCGTTGAAGGTCACTCCGGGGACATTCAGTACTTC; CDR3 protein: CSVEGHSGDIQYF; V gene: TRBV29-1; D gene: .; clone size: many; J gene: TRBJ2-4
CDR3 DNA: TGTGCCAGCAGCCACGCCCTGAGCGGAGAGACCCAGTACTTC; CDR3 protein: CASSHALSGETQYF; V gene: TRBV14; D gene: .; clone size: few; J gene: TRBJ2-5
CDR3 DNA: TGTGCCAGCAGGAACCTAGCGCCTGAGCAGTTCTTC; CDR3 protein: CASRNLAPEQFF; V gene: TRBV28; D gene: .; clone size: many; J gene: TRBJ2-1
CDR3 DNA: TGTGCCAGCTCCCCAGGGTCAGCGAACACTGAAGCTTTCTTT; CDR3 protein: CASSPGSANTEAFF; V gene: TRBV7-2; D gene: .; clone size: many; J gene: TRBJ1-1
CDR3 DNA: TGTGCCAGCAGCCGCGGGCTAGCGGATAGCACAGATACGCAGTATTTT; CDR3 protein: CASSRGLADSTDTQYF; V gene: TRBV13; D gene: TRBD2; clone size: many; J gene: TRBJ2-3
CDR3 DNA: TGTGCCACCAGCAGAGACCGGGACAGGAACACTGAAGCTTTCTTT; CDR3 protein: CATSRDRDRNTEAFF; V gene: TRBV15; D gene: TRBD1; clone size: many; J gene: TRBJ1-1
CDR3 DNA: TGTGCCAGCAGCCCAGAAGGGACCGCTAGGGCCCTCCACTTT; CDR3 protein: CASSPEGTARALHF; V gene: TRBV7-2; D gene: .; clone size: many; J gene: TRBJ1-6
CDR3 DNA: TGCAGTGCTAGAGATGAGGCAGCACCTAAGGACTATGGCTACACCTTC; CDR3 protein: CSARDEAAPKDYGYTF; V gene: TRBV20-1; D gene: .; clone size: many; J gene: TRBJ1-2
CDR3 DNA: TGTGCCAGCAGCGGGCGGACAGGGTCGCACGAGCAGTACTTC; CDR3 protein: CASSGRTGSHEQYF; V gene: TRBV11-1; D gene: TRBD1; clone size: few; J gene: TRBJ2-7
CDR3 DNA: TGTGCCAGCAGTTACTCGAGGGGGGAGACCCAGTACTTC; CDR3 protein: CASSYSRGETQYF; V gene: TRBV6-5; D gene: .; clone size: many; J gene: TRBJ2-5
CDR3 DNA: TGTGCCAGCAGTCCACCCCTTGGACAGATCGGCTACGAGCAGTACTTC; CDR3 protein: CASSPPLGQIGYEQYF; V gene: TRBV28; D gene: .; clone size: many; J gene: TRBJ2-7
CDR3 DNA: TGTGCCAGCAGCGGGACACCTTGGGGGACCCAGTACTTC; CDR3 protein: CASSGTPWGTQYF; V gene: TRBV6-1; D gene: .; clone size: many; J gene: TRBJ2-5
CDR3 DNA: TGTGCCACCATGGACAGGGGGGCGGACTGGAGCACTGAAGCTTTCTTT; CDR3 protein: CATMDRGADWSTEAFF; V gene: TRBV19; D gene: TRBD1; clone size: many; J gene: TRBJ1-1
CDR3 DNA: TGCAGTGCTAGAGAACCGAGGGGAACTGGAAACACCATATATTTT; CDR3 protein: CSAREPRGTGNTIYF; V gene: TRBV20-1; D gene: .; clone size: many; J gene: TRBJ1-3
CDR3 DNA: TGCAGTGCTAGAGTGGACTTTCGGTCTCCTAGCACAGATACGCAGTATTTT; CDR3 protein: CSARVDFRSPSTDTQYF; V gene: TRBV20-1; D gene: .; clone size: many; J gene: TRBJ2-3
CDR3 DNA: TGTGCCAGCAGCCCGCAGGGCGGCCCAGATACGCAGTATTTT; CDR3 protein: CASSPQGGPDTQYF; V gene: TRBV3-1; D gene: .; clone size: many; J gene: TRBJ2-3
CDR3 DNA: TGTGCCAGCAGTCCAACAGGGGCCGGCACTGAAGCTTTCTTT; CDR3 protein: CASSPTGAGTEAFF; V gene: TRBV7-2; D gene: TRBD1; clone size: many; J gene: TRBJ1-1
CDR3 DNA: TGTGCCAGCAGCCGCTTGGGGAGGGACACTGAAGCTTTCTTT; CDR3 protein: CASSRLGRDTEAFF; V gene: TRBV7-2; D gene: .; clone size: few; J gene: TRBJ1-1
CDR3 DNA: TGTGCCACGGTTGACAGGGAGGCCGCATACTCTGGAAACACCATATATTTT; CDR3 protein: CATVDREAAYSGNTIYF; V gene: TRBV7-9; D gene: TRBD1; clone size: .; J gene: TRBJ1-3
CDR3 DNA: TGTGCCAGCAGTGTGGGTGGAGGGCCGAACACCGGGGAGCTGTTTTTT; CDR3 protein: CASSVGGGPNTGELFF; V gene: TRBV2; D gene: .; clone size: many; J gene: TRBJ2-2
CDR3 DNA: TGTGCCAGCAGCTTACGGCCGGACCCCTATAATTCACCCCTCCACTTT; CDR3 protein: CASSLRPDPYNSPLHF; V gene: TRBV7-2; D gene: .; clone size: many; J gene: TRBJ1-6
CDR3 DNA: TGTGCCAGCAGCTTAAGTGGCGGGAGTTACGAGCAGTACTTC; CDR3 protein: CASSLSGGSYEQYF; V gene: TRBV7-8; D gene: TRBD2; clone size: many; J gene: TRBJ2-7
CDR3 DNA: TGTGCCAGCAGCTTAAACGCAGCCCAAAGCTCCTACAATGAGCAGTTCTTC; CDR3 protein: CASSLNAAQSSYNEQFF; V gene: TRBV7-2; D gene: .; clone size: .; J gene: TRBJ2-1
CDR3 DNA: TGTGCCAGCAGTTCCAGGGTCACTGAAGCTTTCTTT; CDR3 protein: CASSSRVTEAFF; V gene: TRBV12-3/TRBV12-4; D gene: .; clone size: many; J gene: TRBJ1-1
CDR3 DNA: TGTGCCAGCAGAAAAGAGGGGAGGGGTCAACAGCCCCAGCATTTT; CDR3 protein: CASRKEGRGQQPQHF; V gene: TRBV7-3; D gene: .; clone size: .; J gene: TRBJ1-5
CDR3 DNA: TGCAGCGCTGGGTTGGGCGAGGAGACCCAGTACTTC; CDR3 protein: CSAGLGEETQYF; V gene: TRBV29-1; D gene: .; clone size: many; J gene: TRBJ2-5
CDR3 DNA: TGTGCCAGCAGTTTTCCCGGACAGCGGAATGAAAAACTGTTTTTT; CDR3 protein: CASSFPGQRNEKLFF; V gene: TRBV12-3/TRBV12-4; D gene: .; clone size: many; J gene: TRBJ1-4
CDR3 DNA: TGTGCCAGCAGCGTCGCTAGCGGGAGTACGTACGAGCAGTACTTC; CDR3 protein: CASSVASGSTYEQYF; V gene: TRBV9; D gene: TRBD2; clone size: many; J gene: TRBJ2-7
CDR3 DNA: TGTGCCAGCAGGCTCGGGGGGGCGCGGACTGAAGCTTTCTTT; CDR3 protein: CASRLGGARTEAFF; V gene: TRBV6-1; D gene: .; clone size: many; J gene: TRBJ1-1
CDR3 DNA: TGTGCCAGCAGCTCAGTAGAGAACACTGAAGCTTTCTTT; CDR3 protein: CASSSVENTEAFF; V gene: TRBV7-2; D gene: .; clone size: few; J gene: TRBJ1-1
CDR3 DNA: TGCAGCGTCTCGGGACAGGGGACGATAGACCAAGAGACCCAGTACTTC; CDR3 protein: CSVSGQGTIDQETQYF; V gene: TRBV29-1; D gene: TRBD1; clone size: many; J gene: TRBJ2-5
CDR3 DNA: TGTGCTAGTGGTTTGGAAGGGGTTGAGCAGTTCTTC; CDR3 protein: CASGLEGVEQFF; V gene: TRBV12-5; D gene: .; clone size: .; J gene: TRBJ2-1
CDR3 DNA: TGCAGTGCTAGGGGGGGCAGGGCCCTGTTAGGCAATCAGCCCCAGCATTTT; CDR3 protein: CSARGGRALLGNQPQHF; V gene: TRBV20-1; D gene: .; clone size: many; J gene: TRBJ1-5
CDR3 DNA: TGCAGTGCTAGAGAGGTTCGGACTGGCCCATACAATGAGCAGTTCTTC; CDR3 protein: CSAREVRTGPYNEQFF; V gene: TRBV20-1; D gene: .; clone size: many; J gene: TRBJ2-1
CDR3 DNA: TGTGCCACCAGCTCCCCCGGGACTAGCGGGAGGAATGAGCAGTTCTTC; CDR3 protein: CATSSPGTSGRNEQFF; V gene: TRBV15; D gene: TRBD2; clone size: few; J gene: TRBJ2-1
CDR3 DNA: TGTGCCAGCAGTGTTTCCGGCGGTCCTAGCACAGATACGCAGTATTTT; CDR3 protein: CASSVSGGPSTDTQYF; V gene: TRBV6-1; D gene: .; clone size: many; J gene: TRBJ2-3
CDR3 DNA: TGTGCCAGCAGTTTCCCGGGCTCCCAAGAGACCCAGTACTTC; CDR3 protein: CASSFPGSQETQYF; V gene: TRBV7-9; D gene: .; clone size: few; J gene: TRBJ2-5
CDR3 DNA: TGTGCCAGCAGCTTGAACAGGGCCTACGAGCAGTACTTC; CDR3 protein: CASSLNRAYEQYF; V gene: TRBV5-5; D gene: .; clone size: many; J gene: TRBJ2-7
CDR3 DNA: TGCGCCAGCAGCCTAGACCCCGGGACAGTAGTTTATGAGCAGTTCTTC; CDR3 protein: CASSLDPGTVVYEQFF; V gene: TRBV4-1; D gene: TRBD1; clone size: .; J gene: TRBJ2-1
CDR3 DNA: TGTGCCAGCAGCTTAGTACCTACTAGCGGGAGAGGCGAGCAGTACTTC; CDR3 protein: CASSLVPTSGRGEQYF; V gene: TRBV7-2; D gene: TRBD2; clone size: many; J gene: TRBJ2-7
CDR3 DNA: TGCAGTGCTAGACCAGACAGGGCCGGTGGCTACACCTTC; CDR3 protein: CSARPDRAGGYTF; V gene: TRBV20-1; D gene: TRBD1; clone size: many; J gene: TRBJ1-2
CDR3 DNA: TGTGCCAGCAGCTTAGGGCCCACAGATACGCAGTATTTT; CDR3 protein: CASSLGPTDTQYF; V gene: TRBV11-3; D gene: .; clone size: many; J gene: TRBJ2-3
CDR3 DNA: TGTGCCAGCAGTTACTCGTCCAATGAGCAGTTCTTC; CDR3 protein: CASSYSSNEQFF; V gene: TRBV6-6; D gene: .; clone size: many; J gene: TRBJ2-1
CDR3 DNA: TGTGCCAGCAGAAAGTCCCAGGTCTACGAGCAGTACTTC; CDR3 protein: CASRKSQVYEQYF; V gene: TRBV2; D gene: .; clone size: .; J gene: TRBJ2-7
CDR3 DNA: TGTGCCATCACAGGGCGTGGGGACAGGGAAGGGGTTGAGCAGTTCTTC; CDR3 protein: CAITGRGDREGVEQFF; V gene: TRBV10-3; D gene: TRBD1; clone size: many; J gene: TRBJ2-1
CDR3 DNA: TGTGCCAGCTCACCCGGGACTAGCCCCTACGAGCAGTACTTC; CDR3 protein: CASSPGTSPYEQYF; V gene: TRBV18; D gene: TRBD2; clone size: many; J gene: TRBJ2-7
CDR3 DNA: TGTGCCAGCAGCTTAGCGCCTCCGGGTATTAGCGGGCTTGCGTACAATGAGCAGTTCTTC; CDR3 protein: CASSLAPPGISGLAYNEQFF; V gene: TRBV11-1; D gene: TRBD2; clone size: many; J gene: TRBJ2-1
CDR3 DNA: TGTGCCAGCAGCTTTGGGGACATCCCGACGGAGGATACGCAGTATTTT; CDR3 protein: CASSFGDIPTEDTQYF; V gene: TRBV5-5; D gene: .; clone size: few; J gene: TRBJ2-3
CDR3 DNA: TGCAGTGCCCTACAGGGAGAAAATGGCTACACCTTC; CDR3 protein: CSALQGENGYTF; V gene: TRBV20-1; D gene: .; clone size: many; J gene: TRBJ1-2
CDR3 DNA: TGTGCCAGCAGCCCTCAGGGAGCGGGGAACACCATATATTTT; CDR3 protein: CASSPQGAGNTIYF; V gene: TRBV12-3/TRBV12-4; D gene: .; clone size: many; J gene: TRBJ1-3
CDR3 DNA: TGTGCCAGCACCCCTGGGCGTAGCAATGAGCAGTTCTTC; CDR3 protein: CASTPGRSNEQFF; V gene: TRBV12-3/TRBV12-4; D gene: .; clone size: .; J gene: TRBJ2-1
CDR3 DNA: TGCGCCAGCAGTGCTTCTAGCGGGAGGGATACGCAGTATTTT; CDR3 protein: CASSASSGRDTQYF; V gene: TRBV10-1; D gene: TRBD2; clone size: many; J gene: TRBJ2-3
CDR3 DNA: TGCAGTGCTGGGGGACTAACCTCCTACAATGAGCAGTTCTTC; CDR3 protein: CSAGGLTSYNEQFF; V gene: TRBV20-1; D gene: TRBD2; clone size: many; J gene: TRBJ2-1
CDR3 DNA: TGTGCCAGCAGTTCGGGACAGCATTCCTACGAGCAGTACTTC; CDR3 protein: CASSSGQHSYEQYF; V gene: TRBV12-3/TRBV12-4; D gene: TRBD1; clone size: many; J gene: TRBJ2-7